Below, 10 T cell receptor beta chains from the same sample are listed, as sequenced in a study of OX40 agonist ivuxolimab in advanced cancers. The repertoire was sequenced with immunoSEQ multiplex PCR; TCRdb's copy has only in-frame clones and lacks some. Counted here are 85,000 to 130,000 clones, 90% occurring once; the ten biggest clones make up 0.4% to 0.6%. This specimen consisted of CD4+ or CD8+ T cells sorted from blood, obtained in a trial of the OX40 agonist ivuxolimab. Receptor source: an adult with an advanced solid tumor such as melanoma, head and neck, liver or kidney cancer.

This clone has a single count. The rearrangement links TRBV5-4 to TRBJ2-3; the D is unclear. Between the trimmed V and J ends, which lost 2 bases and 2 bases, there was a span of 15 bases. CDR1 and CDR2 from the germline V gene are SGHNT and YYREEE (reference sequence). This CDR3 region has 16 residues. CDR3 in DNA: TGTGCCAGCAGCTTTGGGATAGGCGGAACCACAGATACGCAGTATTTT. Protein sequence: CASSFGIGGTTDTQYF.

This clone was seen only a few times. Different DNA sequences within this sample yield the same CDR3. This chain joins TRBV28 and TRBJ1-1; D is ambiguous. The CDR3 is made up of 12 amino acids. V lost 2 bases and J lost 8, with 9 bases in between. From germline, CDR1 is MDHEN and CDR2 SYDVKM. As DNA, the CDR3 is TGTGCCAGCAGTTTAGGGGTAGGGGAAGCTTTCTTT. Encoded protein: CASSLGVGEAFF.

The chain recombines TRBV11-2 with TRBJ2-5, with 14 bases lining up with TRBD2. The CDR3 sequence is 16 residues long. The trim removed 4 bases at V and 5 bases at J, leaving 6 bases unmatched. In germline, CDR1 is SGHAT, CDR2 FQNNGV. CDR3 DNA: TGTGCCAGCAGCTCGACTAGCGGGGGGGCAACTGAGACCCAGTACTTC. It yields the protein CASSSTSGGATETQYF.

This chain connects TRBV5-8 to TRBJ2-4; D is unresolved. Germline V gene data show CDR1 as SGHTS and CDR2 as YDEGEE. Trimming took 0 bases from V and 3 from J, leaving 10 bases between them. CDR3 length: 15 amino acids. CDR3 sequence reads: CASSLEGGVKNIQYF. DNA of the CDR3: TGTGCCAGCAGCTTGGAGGGCGGCGTCAAAAACATTCAGTACTTC.

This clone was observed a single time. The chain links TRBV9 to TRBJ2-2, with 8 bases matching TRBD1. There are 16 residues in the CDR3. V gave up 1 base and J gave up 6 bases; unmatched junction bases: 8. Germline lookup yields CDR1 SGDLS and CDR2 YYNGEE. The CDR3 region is CASSVLPGGVAGELFF. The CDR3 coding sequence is TGTGCCAGCAGCGTATTACCAGGGGGCGTAGCCGGGGAGCTGTTTTTT.

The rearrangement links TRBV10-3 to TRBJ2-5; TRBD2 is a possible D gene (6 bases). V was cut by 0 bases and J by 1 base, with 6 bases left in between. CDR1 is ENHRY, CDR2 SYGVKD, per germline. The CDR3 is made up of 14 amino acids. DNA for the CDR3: TGTGCCATCAGTGAGTCTAGCGGCCAAGAGACCCAGTACTTC. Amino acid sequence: CAISESSGQETQYF.

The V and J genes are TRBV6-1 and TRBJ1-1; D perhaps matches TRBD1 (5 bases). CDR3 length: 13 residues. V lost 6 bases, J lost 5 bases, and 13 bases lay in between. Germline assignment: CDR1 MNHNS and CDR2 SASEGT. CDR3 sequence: CASRDDRRTEAFF. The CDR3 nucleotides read TGTGCCAGCAGGGACGACAGACGAACTGAAGCTTTCTTT.

The CDR3 nucleotides read TGTGCCAGCAGTTCTAGCGGGGGTGGCCCCCCAAAAGAGACCCAGTACTTC. It translates to CASSSSGGGPPKETQYF. The genes are TRBV28 and TRBJ2-5; 10 positions match TRBD2. V gave up 4 bases and J gave up 3 bases; unmatched junction bases: 11. Germline loops: CDR1 MDHEN, CDR2 SYDVKM. This CDR3 is built from 17 residues.

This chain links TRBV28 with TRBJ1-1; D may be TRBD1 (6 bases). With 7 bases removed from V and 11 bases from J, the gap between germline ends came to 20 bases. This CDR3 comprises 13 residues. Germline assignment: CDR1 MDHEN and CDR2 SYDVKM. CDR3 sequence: CASTRQAVSRAFF. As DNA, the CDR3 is TGTGCCAGCACCAGACAGGCGGTTAGTCGTGCTTTCTTT.

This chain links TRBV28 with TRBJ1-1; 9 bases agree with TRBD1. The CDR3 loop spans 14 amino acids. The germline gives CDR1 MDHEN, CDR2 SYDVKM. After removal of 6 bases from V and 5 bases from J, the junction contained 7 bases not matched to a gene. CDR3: CASSITGGRTEAFF. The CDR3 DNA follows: TGTGCCAGCAGCATTACAGGGGGCCGGACTGAAGCTTTCTTT.